Sequencing of this T cell receptor (beta chain) was carried out in a study of blood T cell repertoires in COVID-19. Sequencing was performed with immunoSEQ multiplex PCR; in TCRdb, only in-frame clones are kept and a portion is missing. The sample carries approximately 300,000 clones, 86% recorded once. The sample was peripheral blood. The clonotype originates from a woman between 50 and 59 years old with acute or convalescent COVID-19.

CDR3 coding DNA: TGTGCCAGCAGTGAAGAGGCAGGGAATCAGCCCCAGCATTTT. Translated, it gives CASSEEAGNQPQHF. The chain recombines TRBV2 with TRBJ1-5; a possible D gene is TRBD1 (5 bases). The CDR3 extends over 14 amino acids. Germline CDR1 reads SNHLY; CDR2 reads FYNNEI. V was cut by 1 base and J by 4 bases, with 8 bases left in between.